What follows are 30 T cell receptor beta chains derived from one specimen sequenced in a study of blood T cell repertoires in COVID-19. Repertoires were generated with immunoSEQ multiplex PCR, while TCRdb's copy carries only in-frame clones and drops some. The data contain 200,000 to 300,000 clones, more than 80% of them singletons. The sequencing sample was made of peripheral blood. The receptors originated from a woman older than 75 with COVID-19, enrolled during active disease.

This sequence joins TRBV19 and TRBJ2-4; maybe TRBD2 (5 bases). Trimming cost V 3 bases and J 7 bases, with 10 bases left between them. Germline loops: CDR1 LNHDA, CDR2 SQIVND (reference sequence). The CDR3 has 13 residues. Written as DNA, the CDR3 is TGTGCCAGTAGTATCGAGGGCTCCAACATTCAGTACTTC. Its translation is CASSIEGSNIQYF.

V usage is TRBV29-1 and J usage is TRBJ1-2, with a tentative D call TRBD1 (6 bases). With 1 base removed from V and 4 bases from J, the gap between germline ends came to 13 bases. Germline CDR1 is SQVTM and CDR2 is ANQGSEA. The CDR3 length is 14 residues. The CDR3, as DNA: TGCAGCGTTGAAGGCTTGACAGGTCTCTATGGCTACACCTTC. Translation: CSVEGLTGLYGYTF.

This chain joins TRBV5-6 and TRBJ1-5; D is uncertain. Germline V lookup: CDR1 SGHDT, CDR2 YYEEEE. The CDR3 totals 12 residues. Trimming removed 4 bases at V and 5 bases at J, with 7 bases between. The CDR3 DNA follows: TGTGCCAGCAGCCGAAGCTATCAGCCCCAGCATTTT. It codes for CASSRSYQPQHF.

This sequence joins TRBV5-6 and TRBJ1-2, with unresolved D. V was clipped by 1 base and J by 4 bases, with 5 bases between them. The CDR3 is made up of 12 amino acids. From germline, CDR1 is SGHDT and CDR2 YYEEEE. CDR3 bases: TGTGCCAGCAGCTTGAGGAGCTATGGCTACACCTTC. It encodes CASSLRSYGYTF.

V and J are TRBV4-2 and TRBJ2-3; 10 nucleotides line up with TRBD1. Trimming removed 4 bases from V and 4 bases from J; junction bases left unmatched: 11. Per the germline V gene, CDR1 is LGHNA and CDR2 is YNFKEQ. The CDR3 loop spans 17 amino acids. CDR3 DNA sequence: TGTGCCAGCAGCCCGACTGGGACAGGGGCCGGAGCAGATACGCAGTATTTT. Encoded protein: CASSPTGTGAGADTQYF.

The gene calls are TRBV27 and TRBJ2-3; 13 bases map to TRBD2. Germline-derived CDR1 and CDR2 are MNHEY and SMNVEV (reference sequence). After removal of 6 bases from V and 3 bases from J, the junction contained 6 bases not matched to a gene. The CDR3 consists of 16 residues. CDR3 loop: CASRGAGLAGTDTQYF. The CDR3 nucleotides read TGTGCCAGCAGGGGGGCGGGACTAGCGGGAACAGATACGCAGTATTTT.

This chain links TRBV19 with TRBJ1-5; maybe TRBD1 (6 bases). The V end lost 3 bases, the J end lost 4 bases, and 16 bases lay between the germline ends. Germline CDR1 and CDR2: LNHDA and SQIVND (reference sequence). The CDR3 is 16 residues long. The CDR3 loop is CASSIANRGSNQPQHF. CDR3 in DNA: TGTGCCAGTAGTATCGCCAATAGGGGGTCTAATCAGCCCCAGCATTTT.

The chain uses TRBV5-4 and TRBJ1-3, with D unclear. In germline, CDR1 is SGHNT, CDR2 YYREEE (reference sequence). The V and J ends lost 0 bases and 1 base respectively, with 5 bases between them. CDR3 length: 14 residues. CDR3 in DNA: TGTGCCAGCAGCTTGGGAGGGTCTGGAAACACCATATATTTT. Translated: CASSLGGSGNTIYF.

The chain combines TRBV7-9 with TRBJ1-1, with 8 bases identical to TRBD1. This CDR3 comprises 14 residues. The V gene's germline CDR1 is SEHNR and CDR2 FQNEAQ (reference sequence). V was pared by 5 bases and J by 5 bases, with 7 bases of the junction left unmatched. This CDR3 reads CASSITGGETEAFF. CDR3 DNA: TGTGCCAGCAGCATCACAGGGGGAGAAACTGAAGCTTTCTTT.

This clone was seen just once. The chain recombines TRBV7-9 with TRBJ2-7; D remains unclear. There are 12 residues in the CDR3. Germline values: CDR1 SEHNR, CDR2 FQNEAQ (reference sequence). V lost 5 bases, J lost 2 bases, and 7 bases lay in between. The DNA for the CDR3 is TGTGCCAGCAGCCTCACAACCTACGAGCAGTACTTC. As protein: CASSLTTYEQYF.

The genes are TRBV7-3 and TRBJ2-3; perhaps TRBD1 as D (6 bases). V lost 2 bases and J lost 2, with 11 bases in between. The V gene's germline CDR1 is SGHTA and CDR2 FQGTGA. This CDR3 has 15 amino acids. The CDR3 DNA reads TGTGCCAGCAGCTTAGCAGGGGCGGTCACAGATACGCAGTATTTT. This gives the protein CASSLAGAVTDTQYF.

V is TRBV11-3 and J is TRBJ2-2, with a possible D match to TRBD2 (6 bases). The V end lost 1 base, the J end lost 1 base, and 10 bases lay between the germline ends. Per germline, CDR1 SGHNT and CDR2 YENEEA. The CDR3 spans 16 residues. The CDR3 bases are TGTGCCAGCAGCTTAGTTGCGGGAAAGAACACCGGGGAGCTGTTTTTT. Its translation is CASSLVAGKNTGELFF. The full variable domain, with the rest looked up from reference TRBV11-3 and TRBJ2-2, is EAGVVQSPRYKIIEKKQPVAFWCNPISGHNTLYWYLQNLGQGPELLIRYENEEAVDDSQLPKDRFSAERLKGVDSTLKIQPAELGDSAVYLCASSLVAGKNTGELFFGEGSRLTVL.

This rearrangement joins TRBV4-1 to TRBJ2-5, with D possibly being TRBD2 (5 bases). Trimming stripped 2 bases from V and 4 bases from J, with 11 bases between. Germline V gene data show CDR1 as MGHRA and CDR2 as YSYEKL. The CDR3 has 14 residues. The DNA of the CDR3 is TGCGCCAGCAGCCAATGGCTAGCACTAGAGACCCAGTACTTC. The encoded protein is CASSQWLALETQYF.

The chain employs TRBV7-9 and TRBJ2-4, with a tentative D call TRBD2 (6 bases). Germline CDR1 SEHNR, CDR2 FQNEAQ (reference sequence). The CDR3 extends over 14 amino acids. Trimming took off 5 bases at V and 0 bases at J, with 8 bases between the two ends. For the CDR3, the DNA is TGTGCCAGCAGCCCGGGGGAAGCCAAAAACATTCAGTACTTC. Protein: CASSPGEAKNIQYF.

V is TRBV29-1 and J is TRBJ1-1; 7 nucleotides match TRBD1. The V gene end was trimmed by 4 bases and the J gene end by 0 bases; junction bases not matched to a gene: 11. Germline V gene lookup returns CDR1 SQVTM and CDR2 ANQGSEA. The CDR3 is made up of 16 amino acids. The CDR3 loop reads CSVVGRTGRLNTEAFF. The DNA of the CDR3 is TGCAGCGTTGTGGGACGGACAGGCCGATTGAACACTGAAGCTTTCTTT.

The chain uses TRBV19 and TRBJ1-2; the match to TRBD1 covers 7 bases. The CDR3 totals 15 residues. With 5 bases clipped from V and 4 bases from J, the junction kept 10 bases outside the gene matches. The germline V gene encodes CDR1 LNHDA and CDR2 SQIVND (reference sequence). The chain's CDR3 is CASSAYPDRFYGYTF. CDR3 nucleotide sequence: TGTGCCAGTAGTGCCTACCCGGACAGGTTCTATGGCTACACCTTC.

The chain recombines TRBV5-4 with TRBJ2-1; 8 positions match TRBD2. There are 16 residues in the CDR3. V trimming: 2 bases; J trimming: 6 bases; junction bases outside the gene matches: 10. Germline CDR1 is SGHNT and CDR2 is YYREEE (reference sequence). CDR3 DNA: TGTGCCAGCAGCTTACGGTCGGGAGGGCCCATCAATGAGCAGTTCTTC. Its translation is CASSLRSGGPINEQFF.

The chain is built from TRBV2 and TRBJ1-6; no clear D. The CDR3 sequence is 12 residues long. Germline lookup yields CDR1 SNHLY and CDR2 FYNNEI. Trimming removed 8 bases from V and 10 bases from J, with 12 bases in between. CDR3 in amino acids: CASGEGRSPLHF. The CDR3 DNA reads TGTGCCAGCGGGGAAGGGAGATCACCCCTCCACTTT.

There are a few counts of this clone. The chain links TRBV5-1 to TRBJ2-2, with 12 bases aligning to TRBD2. Germline V gene lookup returns CDR1 SGHRS and CDR2 YFSETQ. V dropped 5 bases and J dropped 2; count of bases not matched to a gene: 7. CDR3 length: 17 amino acids. CDR3 in DNA: TGCGCCAGCAGTTTCGGACTAGCGGGAAGTAACACCGGGGAGCTGTTTTTT. Encoded protein: CASSFGLAGSNTGELFF.

The chain couples TRBV7-9 to TRBJ2-5, with D maybe TRBD2 (7 bases). Germline assignment: CDR1 SEHNR and CDR2 FQNEAQ (reference sequence). V dropped 5 bases and J dropped 1 base, with 20 bases sitting between them. This CDR3 is 17 amino acids long. The CDR3 coding sequence is TGTGCCAGCAGCCCAAGGGGGGGCCCGCGGGCCCAAGAGACCCAGTACTTC. This codes for CASSPRGGPRAQETQYF. Filled out from reference TRBV7-9 and TRBJ2-5, the complete variable domain reads DTGVSQNPRHKITKRGQNVTFRCDPISEHNRLYWYRQTLGQGPEFLTYFQNEAQLEKSRLLSDRFSAERPKGSFSTLEIQRTEQGDSAMYLCASSPRGGPRAQETQYFGPGTRLLVL.

V gene TRBV18 combines with J gene TRBJ1-3, with D hard to call. This CDR3 is built from 16 residues. Between the trimmed V and J ends, which lost 6 bases and 0 bases, there was a span of 15 bases. Germline CDR1 reads KGHSH; CDR2 reads LQKENI. CDR3 sequence: CASSENDGSSGNTIYF. DNA of the CDR3: TGTGCCAGCTCGGAGAACGACGGGAGCTCTGGAAACACCATATATTTT. Supplemented by reference TRBV18 and TRBJ1-3, the full variable domain reads NAGVMQNPRHLVRRRGQEARLRCSPMKGHSHVYWYRQLPEEGLKFMVYLQKENIIDESGMPKERFSAEFPKEGPSILRIQQVVRGDSAAYFCASSENDGSSGNTIYFGEGSWLTVV.

This clone has just a few counts. This chain joins TRBV6-2 or TRBV6-3 and TRBJ2-1; 8 nucleotides line up with TRBD2. The V and J ends lost 0 bases and 12 bases, in that order; junction bases with no gene match: 4. From germline, CDR1 is MNHEY and CDR2 SVGEGT. The CDR3 has 13 residues. Here the CDR3 DNA reads TGTGCCAGCAGTTACTCGTTCGGGGGGGGGCAGTTCTTC. Translating it yields CASSYSFGGGQFF.

The rearrangement joins TRBV7-8 to TRBJ1-1, with D hard to call. The germline V gene encodes CDR1 SGHVS and CDR2 FQNEAQ. Trimming stripped 2 bases from V and 0 bases from J, with 7 bases between. The CDR3 is 14 residues long. Here the CDR3 DNA reads TGTGCCAGCAGCTTATGGAGCATGAACACTGAAGCTTTCTTT. Protein: CASSLWSMNTEAFF.

The V and J genes are TRBV21-1 and TRBJ1-1; the table's D call, TRBD1, has no DNA check behind it. TRBV21-1 is noted as a pseudogene. There are 16 residues in the CDR3. CDR3 in DNA: TGTGCCAGCAGCAAAGTGGGACAGACTATGAACACTGAAGCTTTCTTT. Translation gives CASSKVGQTMNTEAFF.

This clone came up a few times. The chain recombines TRBV3-1 (or the pseudogene TRBV3-2) with TRBJ2-5; the match to TRBD2 covers 8 bases. The CDR3 is 14 residues long. Germline V gene data show CDR1 as LGHDT and CDR2 as YNNKEL (reference sequence). J gave up 5 bases and V 6 bases, and 8 bases lay outside the gene matches. The CDR3: CASSPGLEGETQYF. The CDR3 DNA follows: TGTGCCAGCAGTCCGGGACTAGAAGGGGAGACCCAGTACTTC.

The CDR3 region is CASSLSGLAGGGQNIQYF. The CDR3 DNA sequence: TGTGCCAGCAGTTTATCGGGGCTAGCGGGGGGCGGGCAAAACATTCAGTACTTC. This chain joins TRBV27 and TRBJ2-4, with 11 nucleotides matching TRBD2. The CDR3 covers 18 residues. Per the germline V gene, CDR1 is MNHEY and CDR2 is SMNVEV (reference sequence). V shed 0 bases and J 5 bases; nucleotides not matched to a gene: 9.

This sequence joins TRBV3-1 (or the pseudogene TRBV3-2) and TRBJ1-6; TRBD1 matches 9 bases. This CDR3 region has 15 residues. Germline V CDR1 and CDR2: LGHDT, YNNKEL (reference sequence). Unmatched junction bases numbered 2, after V lost 3 bases and J lost 5 bases. CDR3 in DNA: TGTGCCAGCAGCCACGGACAGGGGAATAATTCACCCCTCCACTTT. It encodes CASSHGQGNNSPLHF.

CDR3 in DNA: TGTGCCAGCAGTGAAGGGTGGTTCAGGGGCGGTCAAGAGACCCAGTACTTC. Translated: CASSEGWFRGGQETQYF. The rearrangement links TRBV2 to TRBJ2-5; tentatively, D is TRBD1 (6 bases). Germline V gene lookup returns CDR1 SNHLY and CDR2 FYNNEI. Between the trimmed V and J ends, which lost 1 base and 2 bases, there was a span of 17 bases. This CDR3 is built from 17 residues. Supplemented by reference TRBV2 and TRBJ2-5, the full variable domain reads EPEVTQTPSHQVTQMGQEVILRCVPISNHLYFYWYRQILGQKVEFLVSFYNNEISEKSEIFDDQFSVERPDGSNFTLKIRSTKLEDSAMYFCASSEGWFRGGQETQYFGPGTRLLVL.

This rearrangement joins TRBV7-9 to TRBJ2-3; D is unresolved. CDR1 SEHNR and CDR2 FQNEAQ come from the germline V gene (reference sequence). The CDR3 loop spans 13 amino acids. The V gene lost 5 bases and the J gene lost 0 bases, with 6 bases spanning the gap. The CDR3 DNA follows: TGTGCCAGCAGCCTGCAGAGCACAGATACGCAGTATTTT. It translates to CASSLQSTDTQYF.

The chain employs TRBV3-1 (or the pseudogene TRBV3-2) and TRBJ2-5; D is perhaps TRBD2 (5 bases). The V end was cut by 3 bases, the J end by 3 bases, with 11 bases between. The CDR3 loop spans 14 amino acids. Germline V lookup: CDR1 LGHDT, CDR2 YNNKEL (reference sequence). CDR3 bases: TGTGCCAGCAGCCACCCGGGGATAGAAGAGACCCAGTACTTC. This gives the protein CASSHPGIEETQYF.